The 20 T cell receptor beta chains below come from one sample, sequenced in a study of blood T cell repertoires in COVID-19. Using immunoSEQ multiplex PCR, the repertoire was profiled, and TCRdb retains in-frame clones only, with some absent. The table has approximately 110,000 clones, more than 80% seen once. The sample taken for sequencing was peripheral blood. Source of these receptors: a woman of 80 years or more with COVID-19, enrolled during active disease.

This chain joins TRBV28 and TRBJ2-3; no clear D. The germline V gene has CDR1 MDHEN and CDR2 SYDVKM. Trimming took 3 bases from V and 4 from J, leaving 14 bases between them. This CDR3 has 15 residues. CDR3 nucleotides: TGTGCCAGCAGTTTTCTCGGTCCGGTCGCAGATACGCAGTATTTT. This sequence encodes CASSFLGPVADTQYF.

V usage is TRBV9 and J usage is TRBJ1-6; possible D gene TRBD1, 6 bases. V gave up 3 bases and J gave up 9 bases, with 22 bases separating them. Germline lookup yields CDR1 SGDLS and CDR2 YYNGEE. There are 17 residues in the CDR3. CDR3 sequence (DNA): TGTGCCAGCAGCGAGACCCACGGGGGGGGGCTTGGTTCACCCCTCCACTTT. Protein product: CASSETHGGGLGSPLHF. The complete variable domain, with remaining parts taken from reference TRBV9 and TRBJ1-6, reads DSGVTQTPKHLITATGQRVTLRCSPRSGDLSVYWYQQSLDQGLQFLIQYYNGEERAKGNILERFSAQQFPDLHSELNLSSLELGDSALYFCASSETHGGGLGSPLHFGNGTRLTVT.

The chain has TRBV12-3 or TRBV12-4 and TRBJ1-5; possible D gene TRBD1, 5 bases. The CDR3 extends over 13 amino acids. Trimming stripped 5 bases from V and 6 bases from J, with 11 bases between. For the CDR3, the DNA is TGTGCCAGCAGTCCGATTCAGGGTCAGCCCCAGCATTTT. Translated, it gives CASSPIQGQPQHF.

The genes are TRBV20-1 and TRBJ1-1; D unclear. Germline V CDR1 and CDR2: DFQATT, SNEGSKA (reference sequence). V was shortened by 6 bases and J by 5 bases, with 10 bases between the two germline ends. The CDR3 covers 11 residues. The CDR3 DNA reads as TGCAGTGCCGTCCGCGTAACTGAAGCTTTCTTT. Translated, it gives CSAVRVTEAFF.

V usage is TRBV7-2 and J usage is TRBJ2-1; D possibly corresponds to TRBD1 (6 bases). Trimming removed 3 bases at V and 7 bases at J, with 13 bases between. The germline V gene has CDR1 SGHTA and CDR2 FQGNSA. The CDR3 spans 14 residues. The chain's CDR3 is CASSLFGQTNEQFF. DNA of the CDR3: TGTGCCAGCAGCTTGTTCGGACAGACTAATGAGCAGTTCTTC. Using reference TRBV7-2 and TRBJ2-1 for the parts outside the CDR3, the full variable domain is GAGVSQSPSNKVTEKGKDVELRCDPISGHTALYWYRQSLGQGLEFLIYFQGNSAPDKSGLPSDRFSAERTGGSVSTLTIQRTQQEDSAVYLCASSLFGQTNEQFFGPGTRLTVL.

The CDR3 region is CASSYTEGKGVTEAFF. The CDR3 DNA is TGTGCCAGCAGTTACACGGAGGGGAAGGGAGTTACTGAAGCTTTCTTT. The chain joins TRBV6-6 to TRBJ1-1, with a tentative D call TRBD1 (5 bases). This CDR3 spans 16 amino acids. Trimming shortened V by 2 bases and J by 5 bases, and 18 bases separated the two germline ends. Germline lookup yields CDR1 MNHNY and CDR2 SVGAGI (reference sequence).

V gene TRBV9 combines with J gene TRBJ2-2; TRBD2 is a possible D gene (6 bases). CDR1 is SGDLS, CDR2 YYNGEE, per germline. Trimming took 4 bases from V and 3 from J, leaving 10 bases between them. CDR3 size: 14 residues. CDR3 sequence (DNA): TGTGCCAGCAGCCGGGACTTCCACACCGGGGAGCTGTTTTTT. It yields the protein CASSRDFHTGELFF.

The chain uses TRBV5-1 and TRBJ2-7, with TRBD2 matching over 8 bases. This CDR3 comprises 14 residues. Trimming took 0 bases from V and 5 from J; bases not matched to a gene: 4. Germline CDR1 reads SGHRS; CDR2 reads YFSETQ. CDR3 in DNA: TGCGCCAGCAGCTTGGATCCAGCGGGAGACGAGCAGTACTTC. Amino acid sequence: CASSLDPAGDEQYF.

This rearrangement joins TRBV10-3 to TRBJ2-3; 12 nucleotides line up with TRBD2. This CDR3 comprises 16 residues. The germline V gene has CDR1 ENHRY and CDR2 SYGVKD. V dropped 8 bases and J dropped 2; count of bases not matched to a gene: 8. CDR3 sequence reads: CAISRLAGANTDTQYF. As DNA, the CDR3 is TGTGCCATCTCTCGACTAGCGGGAGCTAACACAGATACGCAGTATTTT.

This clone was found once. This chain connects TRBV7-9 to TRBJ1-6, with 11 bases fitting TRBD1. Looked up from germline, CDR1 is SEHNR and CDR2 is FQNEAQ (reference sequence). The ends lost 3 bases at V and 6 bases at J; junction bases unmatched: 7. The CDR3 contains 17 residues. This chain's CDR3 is CASSFGGQGAVNSPLHF. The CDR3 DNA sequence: TGTGCCAGCAGCTTTGGCGGACAGGGGGCGGTTAATTCACCCCTCCACTTT.

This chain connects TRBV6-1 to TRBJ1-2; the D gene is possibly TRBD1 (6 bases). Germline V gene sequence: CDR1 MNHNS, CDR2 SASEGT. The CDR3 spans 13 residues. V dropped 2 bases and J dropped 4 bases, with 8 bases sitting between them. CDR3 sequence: CASSESGVYGYTF. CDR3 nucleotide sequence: TGTGCCAGCAGTGAATCAGGGGTCTATGGCTACACCTTC.

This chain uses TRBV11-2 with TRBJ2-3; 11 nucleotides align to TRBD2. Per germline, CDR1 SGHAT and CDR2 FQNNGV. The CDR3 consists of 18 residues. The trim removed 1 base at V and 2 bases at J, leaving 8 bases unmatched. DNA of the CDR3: TGTGCCAGCAGCTTAGTCGGACTAGCGGGCATGAACACAGATACGCAGTATTTT. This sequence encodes CASSLVGLAGMNTDTQYF.

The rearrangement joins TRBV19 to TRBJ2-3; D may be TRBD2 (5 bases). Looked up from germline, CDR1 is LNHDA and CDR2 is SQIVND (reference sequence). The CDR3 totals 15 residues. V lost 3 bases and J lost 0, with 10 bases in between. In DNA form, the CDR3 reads TGTGCCAGTAGTATTCTAGCCTCGAGCACAGATACGCAGTATTTT. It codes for CASSILASSTDTQYF.

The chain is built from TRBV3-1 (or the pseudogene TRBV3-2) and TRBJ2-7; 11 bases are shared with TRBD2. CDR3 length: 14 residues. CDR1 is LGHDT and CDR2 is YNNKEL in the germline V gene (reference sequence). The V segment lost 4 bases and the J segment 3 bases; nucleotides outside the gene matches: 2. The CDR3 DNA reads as TGTGCCAGCAGCCCGACTAGCGGGATCTACGAGCAGTACTTC. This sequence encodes CASSPTSGIYEQYF.

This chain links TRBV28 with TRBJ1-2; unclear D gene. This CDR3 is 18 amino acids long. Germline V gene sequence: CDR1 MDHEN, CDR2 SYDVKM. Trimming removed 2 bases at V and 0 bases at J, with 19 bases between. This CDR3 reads CASSLARNLIRSNYGYTF. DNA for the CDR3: TGTGCCAGCAGTTTAGCCAGGAACCTGATTCGTTCTAACTATGGCTACACCTTC.

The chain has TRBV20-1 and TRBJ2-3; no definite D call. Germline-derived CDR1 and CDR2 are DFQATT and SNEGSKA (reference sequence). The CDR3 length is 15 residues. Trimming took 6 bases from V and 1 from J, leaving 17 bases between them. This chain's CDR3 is CSASPQWAGTDTQYF. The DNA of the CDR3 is TGCAGTGCCAGTCCACAATGGGCCGGCACAGATACGCAGTATTTT.

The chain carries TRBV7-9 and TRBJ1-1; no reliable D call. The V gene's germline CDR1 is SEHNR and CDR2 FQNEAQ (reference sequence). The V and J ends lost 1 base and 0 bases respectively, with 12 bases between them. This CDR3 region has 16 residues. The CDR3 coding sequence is TGTGCCAGCAGCTTAGTAGGAGGAACTTTGAACACTGAAGCTTTCTTT. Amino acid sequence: CASSLVGGTLNTEAFF.

The CDR3 coding sequence is TGTGCCAGCCTCGGCAGGGGGAGAGGAAACACCATATATTTT. It codes for CASLGRGRGNTIYF. The chain couples TRBV3-1 (or the pseudogene TRBV3-2) to TRBJ1-3; 7 bases fit TRBD1. CDR1 is LGHDT, CDR2 YNNKEL, per germline (reference sequence). Losses at the gene ends were 8 bases for V and 4 bases for J; bases not matched to a gene: 8. There are 14 residues in the CDR3.

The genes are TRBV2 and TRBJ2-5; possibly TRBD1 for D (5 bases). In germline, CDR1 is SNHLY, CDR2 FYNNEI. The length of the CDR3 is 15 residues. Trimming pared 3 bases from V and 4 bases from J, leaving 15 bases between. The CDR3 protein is CASSEMGQMGETQYF. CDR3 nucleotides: TGTGCCAGCAGTGAGATGGGGCAGATGGGAGAGACCCAGTACTTC.

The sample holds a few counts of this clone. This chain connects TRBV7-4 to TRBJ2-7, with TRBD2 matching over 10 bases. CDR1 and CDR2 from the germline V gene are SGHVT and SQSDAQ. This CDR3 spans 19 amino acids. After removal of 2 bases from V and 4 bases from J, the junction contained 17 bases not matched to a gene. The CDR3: CASSLIPRASGSPGYEQYF. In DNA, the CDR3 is TGTGCCAGCAGCTTAATACCTCGGGCTAGCGGGAGTCCTGGTTACGAGCAGTACTTC.